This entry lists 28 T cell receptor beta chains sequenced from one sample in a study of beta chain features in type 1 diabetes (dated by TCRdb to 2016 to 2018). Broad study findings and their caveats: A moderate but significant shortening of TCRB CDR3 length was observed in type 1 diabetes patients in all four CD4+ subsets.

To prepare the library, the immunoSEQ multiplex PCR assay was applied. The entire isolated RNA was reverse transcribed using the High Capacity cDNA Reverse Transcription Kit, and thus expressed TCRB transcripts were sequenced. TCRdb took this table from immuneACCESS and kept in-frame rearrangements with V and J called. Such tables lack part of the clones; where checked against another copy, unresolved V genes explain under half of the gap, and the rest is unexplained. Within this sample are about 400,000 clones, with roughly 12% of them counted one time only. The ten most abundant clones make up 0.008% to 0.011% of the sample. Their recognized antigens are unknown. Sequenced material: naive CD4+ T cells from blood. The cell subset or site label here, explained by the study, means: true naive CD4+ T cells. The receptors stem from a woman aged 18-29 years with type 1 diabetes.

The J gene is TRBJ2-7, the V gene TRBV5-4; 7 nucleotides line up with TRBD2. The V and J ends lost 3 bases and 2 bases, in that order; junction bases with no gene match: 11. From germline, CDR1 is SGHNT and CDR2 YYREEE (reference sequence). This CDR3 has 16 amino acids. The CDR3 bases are TGTGCCAGCAGCTCCACCCGCGGGGGAGATACCTACGAGCAGTACTTC. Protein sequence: CASSSTRGGDTYEQYF.

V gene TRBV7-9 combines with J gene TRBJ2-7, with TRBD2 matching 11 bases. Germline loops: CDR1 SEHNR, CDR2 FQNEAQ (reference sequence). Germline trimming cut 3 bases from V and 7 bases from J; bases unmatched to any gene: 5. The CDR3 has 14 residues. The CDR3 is CASSFSGRAREQYF. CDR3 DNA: TGTGCCAGCAGCTTTAGCGGGAGGGCCAGGGAGCAGTACTTC. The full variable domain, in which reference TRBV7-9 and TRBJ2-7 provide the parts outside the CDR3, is DTGVSQNPRHKITKRGQNVTFRCDPISEHNRLYWYRQTLGQGPEFLTYFQNEAQLEKSRLLSDRFSAERPKGSFSTLEIQRTEQGDSAMYLCASSFSGRAREQYFGPGTRLTVT.

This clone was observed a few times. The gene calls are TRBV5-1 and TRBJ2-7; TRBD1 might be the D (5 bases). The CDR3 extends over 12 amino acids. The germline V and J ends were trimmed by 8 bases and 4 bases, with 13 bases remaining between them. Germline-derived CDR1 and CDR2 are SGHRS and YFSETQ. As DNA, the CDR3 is TGCGCCAGGATTTTCAGGGTTTACGAGCAGTACTTC. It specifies CARIFRVYEQYF. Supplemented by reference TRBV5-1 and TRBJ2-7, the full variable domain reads KAGVTQTPRYLIKTRGQQVTLSCSPISGHRSVSWYQQTPGQGLQFLFEYFSETQRNKGNFPGRFSGRQFSNSRSEMNVSTLELGDSALYLCARIFRVYEQYFGPGTRLTVT.

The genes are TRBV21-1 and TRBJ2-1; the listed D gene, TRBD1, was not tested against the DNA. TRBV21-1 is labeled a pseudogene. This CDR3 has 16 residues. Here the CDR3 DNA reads TGTGCCAGCAGTAGGTCTCGTAAGGGGGCTCGTTATGAGCAGTTCTTC. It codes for CASSRSRKGARYEQFF.

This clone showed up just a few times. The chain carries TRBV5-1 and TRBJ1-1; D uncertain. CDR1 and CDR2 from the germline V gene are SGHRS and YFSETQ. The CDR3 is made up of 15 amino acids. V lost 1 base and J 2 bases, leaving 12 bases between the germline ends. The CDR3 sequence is CASSLISPPNTEAFF. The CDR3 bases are TGCGCCAGCAGCTTGATTAGTCCGCCCAACACTGAAGCTTTCTTT.

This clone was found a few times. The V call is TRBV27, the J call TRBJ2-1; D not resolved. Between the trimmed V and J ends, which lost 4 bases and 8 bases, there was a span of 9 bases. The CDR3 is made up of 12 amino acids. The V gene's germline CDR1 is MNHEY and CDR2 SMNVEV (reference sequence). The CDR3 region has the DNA TGTGCCAGCAGTTCAATAGTAGATGAGCAGTTCTTC. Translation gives CASSSIVDEQFF.

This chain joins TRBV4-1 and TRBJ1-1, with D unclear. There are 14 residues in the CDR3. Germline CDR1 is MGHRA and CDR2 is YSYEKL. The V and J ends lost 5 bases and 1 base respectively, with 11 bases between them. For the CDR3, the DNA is TGCGCCAGCAGCACACCGACTCGGAACACTGAAGCTTTCTTT. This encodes CASSTPTRNTEAFF.

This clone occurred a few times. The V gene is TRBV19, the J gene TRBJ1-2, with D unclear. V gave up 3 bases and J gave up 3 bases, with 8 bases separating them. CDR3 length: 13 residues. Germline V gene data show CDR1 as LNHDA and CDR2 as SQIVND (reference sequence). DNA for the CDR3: TGTGCCAGTAGTATGAGCAGGTACTATGGCTACACCTTC. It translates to CASSMSRYYGYTF.

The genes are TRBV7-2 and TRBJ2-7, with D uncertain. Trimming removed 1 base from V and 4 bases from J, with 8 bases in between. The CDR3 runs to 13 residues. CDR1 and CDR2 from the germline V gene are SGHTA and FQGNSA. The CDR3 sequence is CASSLVRHYEQYF. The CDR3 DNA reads TGTGCCAGCAGCTTAGTGAGGCATTACGAGCAGTACTTC.

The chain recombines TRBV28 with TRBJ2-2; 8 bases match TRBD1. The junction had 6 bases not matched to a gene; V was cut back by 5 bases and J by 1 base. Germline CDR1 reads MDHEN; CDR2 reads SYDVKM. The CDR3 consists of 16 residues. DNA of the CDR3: TGTGCCAGCAGTCCCCGGACAGGGTGGAACACCGGGGAGCTGTTTTTT. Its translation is CASSPRTGWNTGELFF. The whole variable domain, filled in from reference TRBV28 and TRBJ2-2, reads DVKVTQSSRYLVKRTGEKVFLECVQDMDHENMFWYRQDPGLGLRLIYFSYDVKMKEKGDIPEGYSVSREKKERFSLILESASTNQTSMYLCASSPRTGWNTGELFFGEGSRLTVL.

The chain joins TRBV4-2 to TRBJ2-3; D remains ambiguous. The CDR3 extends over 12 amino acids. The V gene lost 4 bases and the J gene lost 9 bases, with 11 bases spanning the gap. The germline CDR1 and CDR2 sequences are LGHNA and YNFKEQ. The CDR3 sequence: CASSPTVETQYF. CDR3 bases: TGTGCCAGCAGCCCCACGGTAGAGACGCAGTATTTT.

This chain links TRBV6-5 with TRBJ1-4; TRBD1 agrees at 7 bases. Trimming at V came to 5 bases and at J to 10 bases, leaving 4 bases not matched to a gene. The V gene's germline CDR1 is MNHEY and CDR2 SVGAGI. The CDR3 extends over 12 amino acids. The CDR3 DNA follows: TGTGCCAGCAGTCCTACAGGGGTAAAACTGTTTTTT. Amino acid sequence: CASSPTGVKLFF.

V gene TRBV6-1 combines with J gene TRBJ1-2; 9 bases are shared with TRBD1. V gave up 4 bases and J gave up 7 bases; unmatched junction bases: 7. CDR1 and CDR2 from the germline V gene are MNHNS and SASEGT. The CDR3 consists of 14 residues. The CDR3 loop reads CASSGDRELGGYTF. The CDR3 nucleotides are TGTGCCAGCAGTGGGGACAGGGAGCTTGGTGGCTACACCTTC.

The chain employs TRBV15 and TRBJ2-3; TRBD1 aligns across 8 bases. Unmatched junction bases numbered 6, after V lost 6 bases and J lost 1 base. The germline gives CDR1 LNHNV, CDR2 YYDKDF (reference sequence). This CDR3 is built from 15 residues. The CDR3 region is CATRTQGGRTDTQYF. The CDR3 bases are TGTGCCACCAGAACACAGGGGGGACGCACAGATACGCAGTATTTT.

The CDR3, as DNA: TGTGCCAGCAGTGAGAACAGGGTTGCTTTCTTT. Its translation: CASSENRVAFF. V and J are TRBV2 and TRBJ1-1; TRBD1 might be the D (6 bases). Trimming took 3 bases from V and 11 from J, leaving 10 bases between them. There are 11 residues in the CDR3. The germline V gene has CDR1 SNHLY and CDR2 FYNNEI.

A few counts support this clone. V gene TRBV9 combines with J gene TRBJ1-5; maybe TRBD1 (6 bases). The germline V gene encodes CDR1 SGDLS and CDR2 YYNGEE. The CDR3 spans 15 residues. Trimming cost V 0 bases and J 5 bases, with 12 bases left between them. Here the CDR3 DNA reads TGTGCCAGCAGCGTAGACCCAGGGGTCGATCAGCCCCAGCATTTT. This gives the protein CASSVDPGVDQPQHF.

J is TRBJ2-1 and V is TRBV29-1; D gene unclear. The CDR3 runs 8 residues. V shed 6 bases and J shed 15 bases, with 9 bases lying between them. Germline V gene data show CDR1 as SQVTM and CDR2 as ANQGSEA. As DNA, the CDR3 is TGCAGCGTCCCTGTCGGGTTCTTC. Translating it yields CSVPVGFF.

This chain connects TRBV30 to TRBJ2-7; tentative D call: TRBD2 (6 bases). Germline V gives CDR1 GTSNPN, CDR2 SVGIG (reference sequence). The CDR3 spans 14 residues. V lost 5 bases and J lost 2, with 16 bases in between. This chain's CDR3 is CAWDRGAETYEQYF. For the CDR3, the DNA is TGTGCCTGGGACCGCGGGGCGGAAACCTACGAGCAGTACTTC.

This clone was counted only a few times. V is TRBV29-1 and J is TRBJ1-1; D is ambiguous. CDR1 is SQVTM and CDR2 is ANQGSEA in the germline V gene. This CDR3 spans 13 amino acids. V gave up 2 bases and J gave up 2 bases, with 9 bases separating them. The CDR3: CSVESYLNTEAFF. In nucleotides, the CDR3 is TGCAGCGTTGAAAGCTACTTAAACACTGAAGCTTTCTTT.

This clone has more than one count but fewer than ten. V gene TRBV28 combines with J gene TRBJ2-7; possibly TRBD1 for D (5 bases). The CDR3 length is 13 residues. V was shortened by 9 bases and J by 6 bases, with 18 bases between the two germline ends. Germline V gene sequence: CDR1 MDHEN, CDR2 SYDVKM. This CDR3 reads CASKPRVLGEQYF. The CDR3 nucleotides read TGTGCCAGTAAACCCAGGGTTTTGGGCGAGCAGTACTTC.

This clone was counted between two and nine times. In DNA, the CDR3 is TGTGCCAGCAGCCCTTCGACTAGCGGGAAAGAGACCCAGTACTTC. Amino acid sequence: CASSPSTSGKETQYF. The chain employs TRBV7-3 and TRBJ2-5; the match to TRBD2 covers 11 bases. The V segment lost 5 bases and the J segment 3 bases; nucleotides outside the gene matches: 5. CDR1 and CDR2 from the germline V gene are SGHTA and FQGTGA. The CDR3 has 15 amino acids.

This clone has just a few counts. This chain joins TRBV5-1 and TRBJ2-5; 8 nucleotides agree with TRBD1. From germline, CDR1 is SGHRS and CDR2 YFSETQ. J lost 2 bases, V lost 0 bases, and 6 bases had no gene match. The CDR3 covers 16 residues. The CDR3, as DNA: TGCGCCAGCAGCTTGGCCCTCGGGACAGGACAAGAGACCCAGTACTTC. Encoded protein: CASSLALGTGQETQYF.

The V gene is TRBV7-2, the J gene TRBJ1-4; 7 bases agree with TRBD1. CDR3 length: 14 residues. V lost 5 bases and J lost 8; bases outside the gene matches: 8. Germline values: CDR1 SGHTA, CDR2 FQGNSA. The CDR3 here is CASSPGGSREKLFF. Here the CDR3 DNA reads TGTGCCAGCAGCCCAGGGGGGTCTCGGGAAAAACTGTTTTTT.

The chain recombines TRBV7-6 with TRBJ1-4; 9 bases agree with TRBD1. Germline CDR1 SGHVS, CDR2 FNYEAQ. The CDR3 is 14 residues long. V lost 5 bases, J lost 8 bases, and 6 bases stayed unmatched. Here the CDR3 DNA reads TGTGCCAGCAGCCCGGGACAGGGTCCCGAAAAACTGTTTTTT. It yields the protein CASSPGQGPEKLFF.

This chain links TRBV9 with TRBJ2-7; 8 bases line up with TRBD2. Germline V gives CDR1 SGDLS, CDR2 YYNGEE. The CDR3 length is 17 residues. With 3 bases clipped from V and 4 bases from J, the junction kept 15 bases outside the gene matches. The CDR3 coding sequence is TGTGCCAGCAGCGCCGGGGGAAGCGGGAGCGCTTTTTACGAGCAGTACTTC. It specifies CASSAGGSGSAFYEQYF.

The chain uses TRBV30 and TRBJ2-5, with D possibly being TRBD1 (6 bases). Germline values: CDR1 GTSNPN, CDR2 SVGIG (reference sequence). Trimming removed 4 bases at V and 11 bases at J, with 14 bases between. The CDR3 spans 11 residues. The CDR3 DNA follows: TGTGCCTGGACTACAGGGCGAGAGCAGTACTTC. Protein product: CAWTTGREQYF.

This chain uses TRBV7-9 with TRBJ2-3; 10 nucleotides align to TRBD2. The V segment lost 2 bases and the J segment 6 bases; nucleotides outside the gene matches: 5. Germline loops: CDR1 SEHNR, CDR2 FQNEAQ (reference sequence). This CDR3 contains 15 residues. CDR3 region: CASSLLAGVRDTQYF. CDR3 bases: TGTGCCAGCAGCTTACTAGCGGGAGTGAGGGATACGCAGTATTTT.

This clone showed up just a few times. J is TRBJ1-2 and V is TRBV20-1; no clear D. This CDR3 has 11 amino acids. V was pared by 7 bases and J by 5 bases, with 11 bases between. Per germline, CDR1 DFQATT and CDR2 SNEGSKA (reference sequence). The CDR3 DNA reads TGCAGTGACGGGGTCGGGTATGGCTACACCTTC. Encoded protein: CSDGVGYGYTF.